This TCR beta chain comes out of a study of blood T cell repertoires in COVID-19. Study overall: Acute-phase and convalescent COVID-19 samples originated in the United States, Italy and Spain. From T cells, B-cell-depleted T cells, or PBMCs came the material, which was cDNA or gDNA.

As handled by the study authors: Reference gene primer amplification in the assay estimated nucleated cell counts. The protocol was immunoSEQ multiplex PCR, while the TCRdb copy is restricted to in-frame clones and leaves out a portion. V and J calls plus clone size are reproduced from that table; the DNA served to infer D and trimming. The sample lists approximately 100,000 clones, roughly 71% occurring once. This CDR3 has 11 residues. Trimming cost V 4 bases and J 6 bases, with 5 bases left between them. Germline CDR1 is SGHVS and CDR2 is FQNEAQ. The receptor was isolated from a man older than 75 with acute or convalescent COVID-19. This chain joins TRBV7-8 and TRBJ2-3; D gene ambiguous. Sequencing was done on a sample of peripheral blood. CDR3 in DNA: TGTGCCAGCAGCTCCCTTGATACGCAGTATTTT. This gives the protein CASSSLDTQYF.